The 5 T cell receptor beta chains listed next were all sequenced from one sample in a study of blood T cell repertoires in COVID-19. Only in-frame clones appear in the TCRdb table, and some are missing; sequencing was by immunoSEQ multiplex PCR. The data hold about 290,000 clones, with approximately 86% observed a single time. Sequenced input: peripheral blood. The origin of the receptors is a woman aged 45-60 years with active or convalescent COVID-19.

J is TRBJ2-6 and V is TRBV10-3; D gene ambiguous. Germline values: CDR1 ENHRY, CDR2 SYGVKD. CDR3 size: 13 residues. V gave up 10 bases and J gave up 4 bases, with 11 bases separating them. CDR3 nucleotides: TGTGCCACCCTTCTCGTGGGGGCCAACGTCCTGACTTTC. Protein product: CATLLVGANVLTF.

This clone was counted only a few times. V and J are TRBV28 and TRBJ2-1; possible D gene TRBD2, 6 bases. The CDR3 has 15 residues. V was clipped by 2 bases and J by 6 bases, with 14 bases between them. Germline values: CDR1 MDHEN, CDR2 SYDVKM. CDR3 sequence: CASSLGRDRVNEQFF. The CDR3 bases are TGTGCCAGCAGTTTAGGGCGGGATCGCGTCAATGAGCAGTTCTTC.

The chain links TRBV11-2 to TRBJ1-1; TRBD1 is a possible D gene (6 bases). The CDR3 contains 14 residues. V was trimmed by 5 bases and J by 5 bases, leaving 15 bases between them. Germline CDR1 reads SGHAT; CDR2 reads FQNNGV. CDR3 DNA sequence: TGTGCCAGCAGCGTCCCAGGGGATGGTACTGAAGCTTTCTTT. It translates to CASSVPGDGTEAFF.

V and J are TRBV21-1 and TRBJ2-1; TRBD2 is the table's D call and was not checked against the DNA. TRBV21-1 is labeled a pseudogene. CDR3 length: 16 residues. The CDR3 spells CASSRLAGGVYNEQFF. The CDR3 bases are TGTGCCAGCAGCAGACTAGCGGGAGGCGTCTACAATGAGCAGTTCTTC.

This chain joins TRBV5-1 and TRBJ1-1, with 12 bases aligning to TRBD1. The CDR3 has 17 amino acids. The ends lost 0 bases at V and 2 bases at J; junction bases unmatched: 5. The germline V gene encodes CDR1 SGHRS and CDR2 YFSETQ. The CDR3 loop is CASSLEGTGGVNTEAFF. CDR3 coding DNA: TGCGCCAGCAGCTTGGAGGGGACAGGGGGCGTTAACACTGAAGCTTTCTTT.